The rows below give T cell receptor beta chains drawn from one sample of a study of blood T cell repertoires in COVID-19. Assay: immunoSEQ multiplex PCR; the TCRdb copy retains only in-frame clones and omits some. The top ten clones hold around 3.3% of a sample with some 260,000 clones, nearly 90% of them seen once. Material: peripheral blood. These receptor sequences come from a man between 18 and 35 years old with active or convalescent COVID-19. Each CDR3 is given with its conserved first and last residue. The order of the fields is clone size, D gene, J gene, V gene, CDR3 protein, CDR3 DNA. The D gene is left open where the match is weak. For some rows the clone size is stated as once, few or many, or as a class when expanded; others skip it.

>once|-|TRBJ1-4|TRBV15
CATSTQLQGGHEKLFF
TGTGCCACCAGCACGCAACTACAGGGCGGGCATGAAAAACTGTTTTTT
>-|TRBD1|TRBJ2-7|TRBV5-1
CASRGPGQTYEQYF
TGCGCCAGCAGGGGGCCGGGACAGACCTACGAGCAGTACTTC
>-|TRBD2|TRBJ2-5|TRBV28
CASSFQLAGLKGETQYF
TGTGCCAGCAGTTTCCAACTAGCGGGCCTCAAAGGAGAGACCCAGTACTTC
>-|-|TRBJ2-3|TRBV3-1/TRBV3-2
CASSLRQGPDTQYF
TGTGCCAGCAGCCTTCGTCAGGGGCCAGATACGCAGTATTTT
>few|-|TRBJ1-5|TRBV28
CASSLLGANQPQHF
TGTGCCAGCAGTTTATTAGGGGCCAATCAGCCCCAGCATTTT
>-|TRBD1|TRBJ2-5|TRBV18
CASSIETGGRETQYF
TGTGCCAGCTCAATCGAGACAGGGGGTAGAGAGACCCAGTACTTC
>few|TRBD2|TRBJ2-3|TRBV7-2
CASSLDLAGGRDTQYF
TGTGCCAGCAGCTTAGACCTAGCGGGGGGGCGCGATACGCAGTATTTT
>once|TRBD1|TRBJ1-1|TRBV27
CASNPGGPRGFTEAFF
TGTGCCAGCAACCCTGGGGGGCCCAGGGGGTTCACTGAAGCTTTCTTT
>-|-|TRBJ1-5|TRBV5-1
CASSFHGGSNQPQHF
TGCGCCAGCAGCTTTCACGGAGGGAGCAATCAGCCCCAGCATTTT
>-|-|TRBJ1-1|TRBV7-2
CASSSDRNTEAFF
TGTGCCAGCAGCTCCGACAGGAACACTGAAGCTTTCTTT
>few|TRBD2|TRBJ2-7|TRBV28
CASSVMKPGLATYEQYF
TGTGCCAGCAGTGTGATGAAGCCGGGACTAGCGACCTACGAGCAGTACTTC
>once|TRBD1|TRBJ1-2|TRBV27
CASSTRRQGNGYTF
TGTGCCAGCAGCACCAGGCGACAGGGGAATGGCTACACCTTC
>-|TRBD1|TRBJ2-2|TRBV28
CASRFGQGGTRVVELFF
TGTGCCAGCAGATTTGGACAGGGCGGGACCCGAGTGGTAGAGCTGTTTTTT
>-|TRBD1|TRBJ1-1|TRBV9
CASSVGLDRVVNTEAFF
TGTGCCAGCAGCGTAGGTCTGGACAGGGTTGTGAACACTGAAGCTTTCTTT
>-|TRBD1|TRBJ1-2|TRBV6-5
CASSYYGQGDYTF
TGTGCCAGCAGTTACTACGGACAGGGTGACTACACCTTC
>-|-|TRBJ2-7|TRBV7-6
CASSLGAISYEQYF
TGTGCCAGCAGCTTGGGGGCTATCTCCTACGAGCAGTACTTC